Each of the 20 T cell receptor beta chains below was sequenced from the same sample in a study of regulatory T cells in long-lasting Graves disease. The time point here: newly diagnosed GD, antithyroid drugs for less than 3 months. With RNA extracted from PBMCs as input, the TCR library was made. Library construction for TCR beta used iRepertoire HTBI primers and Arm-PCR of CDR3 regions. TCRdb passed the multiplex PCR reads through MiXCR, listing each CDR3 protein once. The sample has about 350,000 distinct CDR3 sequences; approximately 16% are singletons. These data were likewise used in another study, on T cells in Graves' hyperthyroidism and ophthalmopathy.

The specimen comprised peripheral blood mononuclear cells (PBMCs), sampled at new diagnosis, from a patient treated with antithyroid drugs. The receptors were sampled from a man aged 35 to 55 with Graves disease.

The sample holds many counts of this clonotype. The chain joins TRBV30 to TRBJ2-5; D gene ambiguous. Trimming shortened V by 0 bases and J by 5 bases, and 13 bases separated the two germline ends. Looked up from germline, CDR1 is GTSNPN and CDR2 is SVGIG (reference sequence). This CDR3 contains 14 residues. The CDR3 is CAWSVPVFGETQYF. The CDR3 DNA sequence: TGTGCCTGGAGTGTACCGGTATTCGGGGAGACCCAGTACTTC. Combining the CDR3 with reference TRBV30 and TRBJ2-5 gives the whole variable domain SQTIHQWPATLVQPVGSPLSLECTVEGTSNPNLYWYRQAAGRGLQLLFYSVGIGQISSEVPQNLSASRPQDRQFILSSKKLLLSDSGFYLCAWSVPVFGETQYFGPGTRLLVL.

The chain employs TRBV5-1 and TRBJ1-4; the match to TRBD1 covers 10 bases. CDR3 length equals 16 residues. V shed 3 bases and J 3 bases; nucleotides not matched to a gene: 5. The germline CDR1 and CDR2 sequences are SGHRS and YFSETQ. CDR3 in amino acids: CASSSTGTGANEKLFF. The CDR3 DNA follows: TGCGCCAGCAGCTCTACCGGGACAGGGGCTAATGAAAAACTGTTTTTT. The full variable domain, in which reference TRBV5-1 and TRBJ1-4 provide the parts outside the CDR3, is KAGVTQTPRYLIKTRGQQVTLSCSPISGHRSVSWYQQTPGQGLQFLFEYFSETQRNKGNFPGRFSGRQFSNSRSEMNVSTLELGDSALYLCASSSTGTGANEKLFFGSGTQLSVL.

Regarding this clonotype: This may arise from a read error, as a much more abundant clone is one base away. This chain joins TRBV27 and TRBJ2-7; the match to TRBD2 covers 7 bases. V lost 3 bases to trimming and J lost 9 bases; unmatched junction nucleotides: 11. The CDR3 extends over 14 amino acids. Looked up from germline, CDR1 is MNHEY and CDR2 is SMNVEV (reference sequence). DNA of the CDR3: TGTGCCAGCAGTTTCGGGCAGAGAGGGGAGGGGCAGTACTTC. Encoded protein: CASSFGQRGEGQYF.

This clonotype was detected many times. The chain recombines TRBV18 with TRBJ2-3, with TRBD1 matching 8 bases. The J segment lost 3 bases and the V segment lost 0 bases, leaving 5 bases of the junction unmatched. Germline-derived CDR1 and CDR2 are KGHSH and LQKENI. The CDR3 covers 16 residues. The chain's CDR3 is CASSPPRGRSTDTQYF. The CDR3, as DNA: TGTGCCAGCTCACCACCCAGGGGGCGCTCGACAGATACGCAGTATTTT.

This clonotype was counted many times. The J gene is TRBJ2-7, the V gene TRBV9; 12 positions agree with TRBD2. CDR3 length: 16 amino acids. Germline CDR1 and CDR2: SGDLS and YYNGEE. With V trimmed by 4 bases and J by 7 bases, 12 bases remained unmatched. The CDR3 DNA reads TGTGCCAGCAGCAACCGAGCCCTAGCGGGAGGGGGGGAGCAGTACTTC. Its protein is CASSNRALAGGGEQYF.

The V gene is TRBV11-2, the J gene TRBJ2-4; D is possibly TRBD1 (6 bases). V was cut by 0 bases and J by 0 bases, with 9 bases left in between. The CDR3 extends over 16 amino acids. CDR1 is SGHAT, CDR2 FQNNGV, per germline. This CDR3 reads CASSLEGAIAKNIQYF. CDR3 coding DNA: TGTGCCAGCAGCTTAGAGGGGGCCATAGCCAAAAACATTCAGTACTTC.

This clonotype has only a few counts. This chain links TRBV7-9 with TRBJ2-3; D uncertain. The germline V gene encodes CDR1 SEHNR and CDR2 FQNEAQ (reference sequence). The ends were cut back, 5 bases at V and 2 bases at J, with 8 bases in the middle. The CDR3 covers 13 residues. The CDR3 sequence is CASSRTHTDTQYF. The CDR3 DNA sequence: TGTGCCAGCAGCCGAACCCACACAGATACGCAGTATTTT.

This clonotype was counted a few times. This CDR3 is CASSLVLGTSYEQYF. In DNA, the CDR3 is TGCGCCAGCAGCTTGGTTCTTGGCACCTCCTACGAGCAGTACTTC. The chain couples TRBV5-1 to TRBJ2-7; D is uncertain. Per germline, CDR1 SGHRS and CDR2 YFSETQ. This CDR3 has 15 residues. The V end was cut by 0 bases, the J end by 0 bases, with 10 bases between.

This chain uses TRBV4-1 with TRBJ1-2; no firm D call. V was clipped by 0 bases and J by 0 bases, with 11 bases between them. CDR3 size: 16 residues. CDR1 MGHRA and CDR2 YSYEKL come from the germline V gene. CDR3 in DNA: TGCGCCAGCAGCCAAGATTGGGTCTTAGCTAACTATGGCTACACCTTC. Amino acids: CASSQDWVLANYGYTF.

This CDR3 reads CSASMSSGNTIYF. CDR3 DNA: TGCAGCGCCTCGATGAGCTCTGGAAACACCATATATTTT. The rearrangement uses TRBV29-1 and TRBJ1-3; D unclear. V dropped 7 bases and J dropped 0 bases, with 10 bases sitting between them. In germline, CDR1 is SQVTM, CDR2 ANQGSEA. The CDR3 covers 13 residues.

This clonotype was seen ten or more times. The J gene is TRBJ2-1, the V gene TRBV9; the match to TRBD2 covers 8 bases. With V trimmed by 0 bases and J by 4 bases, 6 bases remained unmatched. CDR1 and CDR2 (germline): SGDLS, YYNGEE. CDR3 length equals 16 residues. CDR3 sequence reads: CASSVGAAGVYNEQFF. The DNA for the CDR3 is TGTGCCAGCAGCGTAGGGGCAGCGGGGGTTTACAATGAGCAGTTCTTC.

This clonotype has more than one count but fewer than ten. The chain recombines TRBV2 with TRBJ1-6; 8 nucleotides match TRBD1. The CDR3 length is 15 residues. Germline loops: CDR1 SNHLY, CDR2 FYNNEI. V dropped 7 bases and J dropped 7; count of bases not matched to a gene: 9. CDR3 nucleotide sequence: TGTGCCAGCAATCTAAGACAGGGGTACAATTCACCCCTCCACTTT. Residues: CASNLRQGYNSPLHF.

This chain joins TRBV9 and TRBJ2-3; the match to TRBD2 covers 11 bases. Germline V gene lookup returns CDR1 SGDLS and CDR2 YYNGEE. The V and J ends lost 7 bases and 2 bases, in that order; junction bases with no gene match: 6. The CDR3 totals 15 residues. For the CDR3, the DNA is TGTGCCAGCGCTGGGACTAGCGGATCCACAGATACGCAGTATTTT. Amino acid sequence: CASAGTSGSTDTQYF.

V gene TRBV3-1 combines with J gene TRBJ1-5; no firm D call. The germline V gene has CDR1 LGHDT and CDR2 YNNKEL (reference sequence). V was pared by 1 base and J by 9 bases, with 10 bases between. This CDR3 region has 13 residues. As DNA, the CDR3 is TGTGCCAGCAGCCAAGCTGTCGGCGGGCCCCAGCATTTT. Its protein product is CASSQAVGGPQHF.

This clonotype was detected ten times or more. The chain has TRBV14 and TRBJ2-1, with unresolved D. This CDR3 contains 16 residues. Germline lookup yields CDR1 SGHDN and CDR2 FVKESK. Trimming shortened V by 4 bases and J by 0 bases, and 13 bases separated the two germline ends. CDR3 nucleotide sequence: TGTGCCAGCAGCCTAGGGCGGTCGAGCTCCTACAATGAGCAGTTCTTC. The encoded protein is CASSLGRSSSYNEQFF.

This clonotype was seen ten or more times. The chain links TRBV2 to TRBJ1-4, with D perhaps matching TRBD1 (6 bases). The V gene lost 5 bases and the J gene lost 2 bases, with 9 bases spanning the gap. From germline, CDR1 is SNHLY and CDR2 FYNNEI. This CDR3 comprises 14 residues. CDR3: CASSTDRTNEKLFF. The DNA of the CDR3 is TGTGCCAGCAGTACAGACAGGACTAATGAAAAACTGTTTTTT.

This clonotype appeared a few times. The DNA of the CDR3 is TGTGCCAGTACCAAGGGCCAGGGGGGAAATCAGCCCCAGCATTTT. Its protein product is CASTKGQGGNQPQHF. The rearrangement uses TRBV19 and TRBJ1-5; 7 bases fit TRBD1. Germline trimming cut 7 bases from V and 4 bases from J; bases unmatched to any gene: 10. There are 15 residues in the CDR3. From germline, CDR1 is LNHDA and CDR2 SQIVND (reference sequence).

This clonotype came up many times. The chain uses TRBV6-1 and TRBJ2-1; 13 bases map to TRBD2. This CDR3 comprises 15 residues. Germline V gene lookup returns CDR1 MNHNS and CDR2 SASEGT. Trimming cost V 6 bases and J 4 bases; bases outside gene matches: 3. The CDR3 reads CASRVGLAGYNEQFF. The CDR3 nucleotides are TGTGCCAGCAGGGTGGGACTAGCGGGGTACAATGAGCAGTTCTTC.

This clonotype came up many times. This chain connects TRBV6-5 to TRBJ2-1; D may be TRBD2 (5 bases). The J call may be in error: the DNA end matches TRBJ2-5 better. CDR1 and CDR2 (germline): MNHEY, SVGAGI. CDR3 length equals 15 residues. The CDR3 nucleotides are TGTGCCAGCAGTTACTCCGGGATGAGAGAAGGGACCCAGTACTTC. This translates into CASSYSGMREGTQYF.

This clonotype came up many times. This chain uses TRBV5-6 with TRBJ2-5; 8 nucleotides match TRBD1. Germline loops: CDR1 SGHDT, CDR2 YYEEEE. The CDR3 has 18 residues. V was pared by 1 base and J by 5 bases, with 16 bases of the junction left unmatched. The CDR3 region is CASSLLRSTRTGMETQYF. CDR3 DNA sequence: TGTGCCAGCAGCTTGCTGAGATCGACGCGGACAGGGATGGAGACCCAGTACTTC.